The 5 T cell receptor beta chains given below trace back to one sample, sequenced in a study of blood T cell repertoires in COVID-19. TCRdb's table, derived via immunoSEQ multiplex PCR, lists solely in-frame clones and lacks some. Among about 63,000 clones listed, approximately 80% were seen once. The sample was peripheral blood. The receptors were sampled from a woman aged 80 or older with acute or convalescent COVID-19.

A few counts support this clone. CDR3 region: CASSLPGGGYNEQFF. As DNA, the CDR3 is TGTGCCAGCAGTTTGCCGGGAGGTGGGTACAATGAGCAGTTCTTC. The V call is TRBV27, the J call TRBJ2-1, with 7 bases lining up with TRBD2. This CDR3 comprises 15 residues. V lost 3 bases, J lost 4 bases, and 6 bases stayed unmatched. Per the germline V gene, CDR1 is MNHEY and CDR2 is SMNVEV (reference sequence).

J is TRBJ2-1 and V is TRBV13, with TRBD2 identical over 11 bases. CDR3 length: 15 amino acids. Per the germline V gene, CDR1 is PRHDT and CDR2 is FYEKMQ (reference sequence). Trimming at V came to 4 bases and at J to 5 bases, leaving 4 bases not matched to a gene. In nucleotides, the CDR3 is TGTGCCAGCAGCTACCTGGGACTAGCGGACAATGAGCAGTTCTTC. Amino acids: CASSYLGLADNEQFF.

The V call is TRBV10-3, the J call TRBJ1-5; 8 bases align to TRBD1. Germline-derived CDR1 and CDR2 are ENHRY and SYGVKD. With 8 bases clipped from V and 6 bases from J, the junction kept 3 bases outside the gene matches. The CDR3 is made up of 12 amino acids. The CDR3 spells CAIAGGGQPQHF. DNA for the CDR3: TGTGCCATCGCAGGGGGCGGTCAGCCCCAGCATTTT.

The rearrangement uses TRBV19 and TRBJ1-3, with 7 bases that match TRBD1. Germline CDR1 LNHDA, CDR2 SQIVND (reference sequence). CDR3 length equals 15 residues. Unmatched junction bases numbered 2, after V lost 3 bases and J lost 0 bases. The CDR3: CASSMNRGSGNTIYF. CDR3 coding DNA: TGTGCCAGTAGTATGAACAGGGGCTCTGGAAACACCATATATTTT.

The genes are TRBV5-1 and TRBJ1-6; D might be TRBD1 (5 bases). The V gene's germline CDR1 is SGHRS and CDR2 YFSETQ. This CDR3 has 13 amino acids. Trimming removed 4 bases from V and 10 bases from J, with 12 bases in between. In DNA, the CDR3 is TGCGCCAGCAGCCCGGGGGGGGTCTCACCCCTCCACTTT. Translated: CASSPGGVSPLHF.